This T cell receptor beta chain was documented in a study of CD8 T cells in ankylosing spondylitis. Study results and caveats: Clones linked to disease were reported to show significant enrichment in matched ankylosing spondylitis synovial fluid.

By quantitative 5'-RACE with molecular barcodes, the TCR beta libraries were made. In TCRdb, the 5' RACE reads were re-called with MiXCR into one record per CDR3 protein. This sample yields approximately 340,000 distinct CDR3 sequences, of which 14% to 15% are seen a single time; 0.85% to 1.4% belongs to the top ten. As regards this clonotype: Its antigen is not identified.

Trimming cost V 3 bases and J 7 bases; bases outside gene matches: 8. The CDR3 is made up of 15 amino acids. CDR1 and CDR2 (germline): SGHRS, YFSETQ. V is TRBV5-1 and J is TRBJ2-2, with TRBD1 matching 8 bases. The sequence was obtained from a male donor with ankylosing spondylitis or in good health (not recorded which). Sequenced: blood, either unsorted or a sorted T cell fraction (not recorded which). The CDR3 sequence is CASSSGQGGVGELFF. DNA for the CDR3: TGCGCCAGCAGCTCTGGACAGGGAGGAGTCGGGGAGCTGTTTTTT.